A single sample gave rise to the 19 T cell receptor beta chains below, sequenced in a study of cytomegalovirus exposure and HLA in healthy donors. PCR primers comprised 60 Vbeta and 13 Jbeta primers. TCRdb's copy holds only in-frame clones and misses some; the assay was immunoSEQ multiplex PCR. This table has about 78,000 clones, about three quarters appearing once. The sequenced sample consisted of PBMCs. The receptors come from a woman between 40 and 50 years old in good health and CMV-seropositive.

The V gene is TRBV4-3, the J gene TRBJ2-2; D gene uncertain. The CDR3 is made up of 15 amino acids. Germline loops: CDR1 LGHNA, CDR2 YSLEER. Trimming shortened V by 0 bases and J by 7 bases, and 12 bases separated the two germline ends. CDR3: CASSQEPQTGGELFF. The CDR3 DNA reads TGCGCCAGCAGCCAAGAGCCCCAGACTGGCGGGGAGCTGTTTTTT.

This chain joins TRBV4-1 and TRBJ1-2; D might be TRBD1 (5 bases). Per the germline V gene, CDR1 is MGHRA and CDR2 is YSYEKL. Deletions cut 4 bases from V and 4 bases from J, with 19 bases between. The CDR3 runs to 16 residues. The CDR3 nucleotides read TGCGCCAGCAGCCTGAGCCGGGGGAGATTAGTCTATGGCTACACCTTC. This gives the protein CASSLSRGRLVYGYTF.

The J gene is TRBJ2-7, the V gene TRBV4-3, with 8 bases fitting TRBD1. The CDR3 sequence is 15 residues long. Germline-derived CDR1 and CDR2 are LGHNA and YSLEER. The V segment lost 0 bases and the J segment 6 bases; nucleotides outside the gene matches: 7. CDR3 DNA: TGCGCCAGCAGCCAAGAGACCATTACAGGGGGCGAGCAGTACTTC. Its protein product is CASSQETITGGEQYF.

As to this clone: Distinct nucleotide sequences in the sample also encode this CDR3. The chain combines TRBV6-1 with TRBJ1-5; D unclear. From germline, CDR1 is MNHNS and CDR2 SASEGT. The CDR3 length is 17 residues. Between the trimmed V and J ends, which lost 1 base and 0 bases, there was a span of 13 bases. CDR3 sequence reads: CASSEGYSAYSNQPQHF. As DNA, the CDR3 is TGTGCCAGCAGTGAAGGTTATAGTGCTTATAGCAATCAGCCCCAGCATTTT.

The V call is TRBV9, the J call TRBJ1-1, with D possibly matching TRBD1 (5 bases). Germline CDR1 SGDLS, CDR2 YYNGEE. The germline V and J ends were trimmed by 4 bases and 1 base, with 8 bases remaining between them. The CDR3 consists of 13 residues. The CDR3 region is CASSSQGNTEAFF. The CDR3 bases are TGTGCCAGCAGCTCGCAGGGGAACACTGAAGCTTTCTTT.

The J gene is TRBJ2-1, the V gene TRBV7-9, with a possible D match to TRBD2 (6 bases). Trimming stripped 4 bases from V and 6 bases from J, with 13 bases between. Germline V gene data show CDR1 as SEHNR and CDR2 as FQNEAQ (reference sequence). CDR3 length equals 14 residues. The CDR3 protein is CASSSLGLFNEQFF. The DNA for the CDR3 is TGTGCCAGCAGCTCATTGGGACTTTTCAATGAGCAGTTCTTC.

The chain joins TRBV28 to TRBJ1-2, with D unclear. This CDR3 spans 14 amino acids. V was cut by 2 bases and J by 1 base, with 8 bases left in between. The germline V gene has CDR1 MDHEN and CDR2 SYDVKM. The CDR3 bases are TGTGCCAGCAGTTTAGTCGGGATTAACTATGGCTACACCTTC. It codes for CASSLVGINYGYTF.

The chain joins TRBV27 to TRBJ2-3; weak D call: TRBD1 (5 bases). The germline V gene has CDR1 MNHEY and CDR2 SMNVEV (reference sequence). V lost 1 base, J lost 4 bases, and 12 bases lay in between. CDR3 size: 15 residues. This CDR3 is CASSLYQQGPDTQYF. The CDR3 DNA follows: TGTGCCAGCAGTTTATATCAGCAGGGTCCAGATACGCAGTATTTT.

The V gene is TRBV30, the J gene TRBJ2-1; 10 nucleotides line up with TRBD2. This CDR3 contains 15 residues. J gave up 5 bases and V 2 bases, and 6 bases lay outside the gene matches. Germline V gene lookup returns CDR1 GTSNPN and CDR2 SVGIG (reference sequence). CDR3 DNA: TGTGCCTGGAGTTGGATAGCGGGAGGAAACAATGAGCAGTTCTTC. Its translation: CAWSWIAGGNNEQFF. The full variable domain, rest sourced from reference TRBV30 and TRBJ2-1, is SQTIHQWPATLVQPVGSPLSLECTVEGTSNPNLYWYRQAAGRGLQLLFYSVGIGQISSEVPQNLSASRPQDRQFILSSKKLLLSDSGFYLCAWSWIAGGNNEQFFGPGTRLTVL.

DNA for the CDR3: TGCGCCAGCAGCCTGGGACTAGCGGGAGGGCCTCTGAATGAGCAGTTCTTC. It specifies CASSLGLAGGPLNEQFF. The chain employs TRBV5-1 and TRBJ2-1, with TRBD2 matching 16 bases. Germline loops: CDR1 SGHRS, CDR2 YFSETQ. V shed 4 bases, J shed 7 bases, and the junction held 8 bases outside the gene matches. The CDR3 extends over 17 amino acids.

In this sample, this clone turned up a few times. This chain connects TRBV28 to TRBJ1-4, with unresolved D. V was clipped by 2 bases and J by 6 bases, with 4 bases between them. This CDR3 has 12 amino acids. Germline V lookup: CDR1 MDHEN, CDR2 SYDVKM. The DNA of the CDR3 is TGTGCCAGCAGTTTAGTAGATGAAAAACTGTTTTTT. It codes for CASSLVDEKLFF.

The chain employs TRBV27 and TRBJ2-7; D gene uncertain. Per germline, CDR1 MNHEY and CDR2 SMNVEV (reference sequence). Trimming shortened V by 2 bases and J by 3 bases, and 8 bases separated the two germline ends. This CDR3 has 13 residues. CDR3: CASSLNGYYEQYF. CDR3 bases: TGTGCCAGCAGTTTAAACGGGTACTACGAGCAGTACTTC.

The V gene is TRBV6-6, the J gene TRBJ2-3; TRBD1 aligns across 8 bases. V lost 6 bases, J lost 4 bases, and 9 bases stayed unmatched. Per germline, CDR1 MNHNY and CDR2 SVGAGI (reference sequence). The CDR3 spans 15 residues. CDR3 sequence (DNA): TGTGCCAGCAGCCAGAAGGACAGGGTTGCAGATACGCAGTATTTT. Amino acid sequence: CASSQKDRVADTQYF.

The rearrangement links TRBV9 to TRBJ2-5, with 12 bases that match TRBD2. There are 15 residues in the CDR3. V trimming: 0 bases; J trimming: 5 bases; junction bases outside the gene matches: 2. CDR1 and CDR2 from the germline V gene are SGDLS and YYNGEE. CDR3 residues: CASSVGLAGVETQYF. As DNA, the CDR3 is TGTGCCAGCAGCGTAGGACTAGCGGGGGTGGAGACCCAGTACTTC. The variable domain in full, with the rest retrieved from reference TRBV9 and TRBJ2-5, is DSGVTQTPKHLITATGQRVTLRCSPRSGDLSVYWYQQSLDQGLQFLIQYYNGEERAKGNILERFSAQQFPDLHSELNLSSLELGDSALYFCASSVGLAGVETQYFGPGTRLLVL.

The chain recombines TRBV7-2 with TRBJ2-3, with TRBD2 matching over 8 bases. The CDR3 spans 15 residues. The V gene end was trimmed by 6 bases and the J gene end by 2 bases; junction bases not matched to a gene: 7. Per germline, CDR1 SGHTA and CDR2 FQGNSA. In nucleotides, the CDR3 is TGTGCCAGCAGAACAGCGGGAGCCTTCACAGATACGCAGTATTTT. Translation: CASRTAGAFTDTQYF.

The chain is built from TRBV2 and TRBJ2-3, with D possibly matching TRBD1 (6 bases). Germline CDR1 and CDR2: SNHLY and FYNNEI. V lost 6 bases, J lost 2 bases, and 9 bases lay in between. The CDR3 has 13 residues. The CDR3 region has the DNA TGTGCCAGCAGCCGGGACACCACAGATACGCAGTATTTT. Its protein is CASSRDTTDTQYF. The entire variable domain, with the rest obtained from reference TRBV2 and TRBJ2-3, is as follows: EPEVTQTPSHQVTQMGQEVILRCVPISNHLYFYWYRQILGQKVEFLVSFYNNEISEKSEIFDDQFSVERPDGSNFTLKIRSTKLEDSAMYFCASSRDTTDTQYFGPGTRLTVL.

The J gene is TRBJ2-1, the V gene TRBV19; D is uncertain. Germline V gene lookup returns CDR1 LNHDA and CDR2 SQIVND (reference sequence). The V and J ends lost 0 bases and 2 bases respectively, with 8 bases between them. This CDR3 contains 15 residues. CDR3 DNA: TGTGCCAGTAGTATAGAGGCAACTACCTACAATGAGCAGTTCTTC. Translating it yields CASSIEATTYNEQFF.

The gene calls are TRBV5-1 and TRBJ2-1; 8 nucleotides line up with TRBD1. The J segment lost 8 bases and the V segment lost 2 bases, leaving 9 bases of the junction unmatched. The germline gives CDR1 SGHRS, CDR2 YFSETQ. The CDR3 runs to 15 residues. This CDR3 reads CASSLQGGVSDEQFF. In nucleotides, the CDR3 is TGCGCCAGCAGCTTACAGGGGGGAGTATCGGATGAGCAGTTCTTC. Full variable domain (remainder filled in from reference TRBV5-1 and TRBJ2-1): KAGVTQTPRYLIKTRGQQVTLSCSPISGHRSVSWYQQTPGQGLQFLFEYFSETQRNKGNFPGRFSGRQFSNSRSEMNVSTLELGDSALYLCASSLQGGVSDEQFFGPGTRLTVL.

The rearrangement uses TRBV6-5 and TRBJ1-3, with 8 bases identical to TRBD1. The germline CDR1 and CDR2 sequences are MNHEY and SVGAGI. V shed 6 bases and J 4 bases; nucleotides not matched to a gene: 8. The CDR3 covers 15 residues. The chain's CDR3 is CASSRDRSSGNTIYF. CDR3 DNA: TGTGCCAGCAGCCGGGACAGGAGTTCCGGAAACACCATATATTTT.